Below, 3 T cell receptor beta chains from the same sample are listed, as sequenced in a study of graft-versus-host responses after intestinal transplantation (dated by TCRdb to about 2021). Libraries were built with the immunoSEQ multiplex PCR assay. TCRdb stores this immuneACCESS table with in-frame sequences only. Part of the clones is absent; in the studies checked, under half of the shortfall reflects unresolved V genes, and no reason is known for the rest. In this sample the table shows 13,000 to 15,000 clones, 25% to 35% of which occur a single time. The ten biggest clones cover under 5% of the sample. This specimen's time point label, per the study, means: cells obtained before transplantation from donor or recipient. Sequences were derived from alloreactive CD4+ T cells from a mixed lymphocyte reaction culture, sampled before intestinal transplant. The cell subset or site label corresponds to: CFSE-low proliferating T cells sorted from roughly 6-day pre-transplant mixed lymphocyte reaction (GvH or HvG direction). These receptor sequences come from a human patient who received an intestinal transplant.

The table lists this clone with a few counts. The chain couples TRBV5-1 to TRBJ2-5; the D gene is possibly TRBD2 (5 bases). CDR1 is SGHRS and CDR2 is YFSETQ in the germline V gene. The CDR3 is made up of 16 amino acids. V was trimmed by 4 bases and J by 5 bases, leaving 21 bases between them. The CDR3 DNA reads as TGCGCCAGCAGCCCCGGGCCCGAGGGAAGTAAGGAGACCCAGTACTTC. It encodes CASSPGPEGSKETQYF.

This clone was counted only a few times. The V and J genes are TRBV30 and TRBJ1-2; D is possibly TRBD1 (5 bases). Germline CDR1 GTSNPN, CDR2 SVGIG (reference sequence). This CDR3 spans 11 amino acids. Trimming left V 1 base short and J 8 bases short, with 8 bases between. The CDR3 protein is CAWSDAGGYTF. In DNA form, the CDR3 reads TGTGCCTGGAGTGACGCAGGGGGCTACACCTTC.

This clone was seen only a few times. This chain links TRBV6-5 with TRBJ2-5, with 7 bases lining up with TRBD1. V lost 5 bases to trimming and J lost 5 bases; unmatched junction nucleotides: 8. The CDR3 loop spans 14 amino acids. Germline assignment: CDR1 MNHEY and CDR2 SVGAGI. The CDR3 region is CASSKDRARETQYF. CDR3 in DNA: TGTGCCAGCAGTAAAGACAGGGCCCGGGAGACCCAGTACTTC.